The T cell receptor beta chain under discussion was sequenced for a study of CD8+ T cells in alopecia areata (dated by TCRdb to 2016 to 2019). In terms of the full investigation: The treated patients, all with moderate-to-severe alopecia areata, were enrolled in an open-label pilot trial of oral tofacitinib given at 5 to 10 mg twice daily. Patients stayed on tofacitinib for 6 to 18 months and then had 6 months of follow-up off drug so that delayed response and recurrence could be assessed. The study used high-throughput TCRbeta sequencing to examine T cell clonal expansion in alopecia areata, in both the C3H/HeJ mouse model and human patients. In humans, TCRbeta sequencing was performed on scalp tissue and on sorted CD4+ and CD8+ peripheral blood T cells from healthy controls and from patients with patchy or totalis/universalis alopecia areata. Tofacitinib-treated patients had biopsies at baseline and at 4 and 24 weeks of treatment, with a later scalp biopsy in several patients. Scalp clonality was compared among normal scalp (n=4), patchy alopecia areata scalp (n=8), and alopecia totalis/universalis scalp (n=8). RNA was obtained with the PAXgene miRNA kit for fixed scalp, the miRNeasy kit for PBMCs, and the RNeasy kit for mouse skin. TCRbeta CDR3 regions were amplified by immunoSEQ multiplex PCR using 35 Vbeta forward and 13 Jbeta reverse primers.

Comments on this clone: Its recognized antigen is unknown. It has no much larger one-base neighbor in the sample; base qualities were not kept.

This specimen's time point label, per the study, means: baseline before oral tofacitinib. From alopecia areata patients, peripheral blood was collected along with lesional scalp punch biopsies. PBMCs were isolated by density centrifugation and stained for CD3, CD4 and CD8, and CD4+ and CD8+ T cells were sorted on a FACSAria. Paper-wide results and their limitations: Shared TCR sequences between patients were less evident than in mice, which may be partly attributable to HLA diversity in the patient population. Compared with normal scalp, lesional scalp had higher clonality and more expanded CD8+ clones, particularly in alopecia totalis/universalis, a pattern that suggests antigenic drive. Unlike mouse skin, which is dominated by gammadelta T cells, normal human skin has resident alphabeta T cells that are also sequenced, and this complicates analysis of the scalp TCR repertoire.

The CDR3 spans 12 residues, from the cysteine through the phenylalanine. Kept here is only the CDR3 DNA, which spans 36 bases and is read in frame from base 1. Germline trimming: 3 bases from V, 7 bases from J; junction bases outside gene matches: 0. CDR1 and CDR2 were assigned from the germline V gene as SGHDT and YYEEEE. Libraries were built with the immunoSEQ multiplex PCR assay. To provide template for TCR sequencing, every sample had RNA extracted and reverse transcribed into cDNA. First-strand cDNA was synthesized with SuperScript III using a 2:1 mix of oligo-dT and random hexamers. A synthetic immune receptor repertoire was used to gauge amplification bias, and whatever bias remained was removed computationally. Turning to the authors' computational methods: Raw reads were preprocessed to remove errors, and CDR3 was defined by IMGT conventions from the conserved cysteine to phenylalanine. To get clonality, Shannon entropy was normalized by log2 of the number of productive unique TCRs and the result was subtracted from 1. Whether each scalp clone was CD4 or CD8 was inferred by checking scalp TCRbeta sequences against the CD4 and CD8 repertoires from sorted blood. TCRdb carries this immuneACCESS record with in-frame sequences only. Its versions omit some clonotypes, under half of them owing to an unresolved V gene in the studies checked, with the rest unexplained. That table furnishes V, J and clone size, whereas the DNA furnished D and trimming. Recorded for this sample are around 160,000 clones; 75% to 90% of them occurred a single time. The top ten hold about 15% of the sample.

This clonotype was sampled from a human donor with alopecia areata. The material was CD8+ T cells sorted from blood, obtained at week 0. The sequence links TRBV5-6 to TRBJ2-1, and TRBD2 aligns with 8 junction nucleotides. The DNA sequence follows: TGTGCCAGCAGCTCGGGGGGGAATGAGCAGTTCTTC. This is translated as CASSSGGNEQFF.